The sequence of this TCR beta chain was determined in a study of control samples from healthy donors and cancer patients. Generated by immunoSEQ multiplex PCR, the TCRdb table keeps only in-frame clones and is missing some. The sample consists of about 110,000 clones, around 80% of them appearing once. CDR1 is ENHRY and CDR2 is SYGVKD in the germline V gene. Deletions cut 8 bases from V and 2 bases from J, with 13 bases between. This CDR3 is built from 13 residues. Sequenced sample: blood. The source of this sequence is a man aged 18 to 29 in good health. The chain recombines TRBV10-3 with TRBJ2-7; D remains ambiguous. The CDR3 bases are TGTGCCATCGGAACGGGCCAAACCTACGAGCAGTACTTC. It encodes CAIGTGQTYEQYF.